What follows are 17 T cell receptor beta chains derived from one specimen sequenced in a study of regulatory T cells in long-lasting Graves disease. The time point: persistent/refractory GD, antithyroid drugs over 5 years with positive TRAb. PBMC RNA was the source of the TCR library. Through Arm-PCR of CDR3 regions and iRepertoire HTBI primers, TCR beta libraries were built. TCRdb reanalysed the multiplex PCR reads using MiXCR and keeps one entry per CDR3 protein. The profile shows 700,000 or so distinct CDR3 sequences, roughly 30% of them singletons. This sample comprised peripheral blood mononuclear cells (PBMCs), obtained when the disease was refractory, from a patient treated with antithyroid drugs. The receptors shown here come from a female donor with Graves disease.

In this sample, this clonotype turned up a few times. For the CDR3, the DNA is TGTGCCTGGATGGCAGATGAAAAACTGTTTTTT. Amino acids: CAWMADEKLFF. The chain recombines TRBV30 with TRBJ1-4; D gene unclear. Germline V gives CDR1 GTSNPN, CDR2 SVGIG (reference sequence). CDR3 size: 11 residues. Trimming removed 4 bases from V and 6 bases from J, with 6 bases in between.

This clonotype has at least ten counts. J is TRBJ1-1 and V is TRBV2, with D perhaps matching TRBD1 (5 bases). The CDR3 sequence is 16 residues long. CDR1 SNHLY and CDR2 FYNNEI come from the germline V gene. V lost 0 bases, J lost 0 bases, and 11 bases lay in between. The CDR3 nucleotides are TGTGCCAGCAGTGAAGCGGGACGGCCTATGAACACTGAAGCTTTCTTT. Translation: CASSEAGRPMNTEAFF.

The chain is built from TRBV29-1 and TRBJ1-2; no firm D call. This CDR3 comprises 11 residues. Germline V lookup: CDR1 SQVTM, CDR2 ANQGSEA. V lost 7 bases to trimming and J lost 5 bases, with 11 bases between them. In DNA, the CDR3 is TGCAGCGCCACGATTGGTTATGGCTACACCTTC. Residues: CSATIGYGYTF.

The gene calls are TRBV12-3 or TRBV12-4 and TRBJ2-7, with TRBD1 matching 7 bases. The CDR3 runs 15 residues. Trimming cost V 0 bases and J 2 bases; bases outside gene matches: 4. CDR3 sequence: CASSLASTGTYEQYF. In DNA, the CDR3 is TGTGCCAGCAGTTTAGCGTCGACAGGGACCTACGAGCAGTACTTC.

This clonotype was detected once. The chain recombines TRBV6-1 with TRBJ1-1; unclear D gene. Germline CDR1 reads MNHNS; CDR2 reads SASEGT. Trimming removed 3 bases at V and 4 bases at J, with 18 bases between. CDR3 length equals 16 residues. The DNA for the CDR3 is TGTGCCAGCAGTGACTGGGGAATCCGGTCGGGCACTGAAGCTTTCTTT. It codes for CASSDWGIRSGTEAFF.

This clonotype was seen only a few times. V is TRBV27 and J is TRBJ2-7, with D hard to call. Germline V CDR1 and CDR2: MNHEY, SMNVEV (reference sequence). The CDR3 is made up of 13 amino acids. Between the trimmed V and J ends, which lost 7 bases and 6 bases, there was a span of 16 bases. The chain's CDR3 is CASTAVFSAEQYF. The CDR3, as DNA: TGTGCCAGCACTGCAGTTTTCTCGGCCGAGCAGTACTTC.

The table lists this clonotype with a few counts. The chain carries TRBV13 and TRBJ1-1; D not certain. Trimming cost V 4 bases and J 5 bases, with 14 bases left between them. Per the germline V gene, CDR1 is PRHDT and CDR2 is FYEKMQ (reference sequence). The CDR3 totals 14 residues. This chain's CDR3 is CASSYKARGTEAFF. CDR3 sequence (DNA): TGTGCCAGCAGCTATAAGGCCCGGGGAACTGAAGCTTTCTTT.

This chain links TRBV7-9 with TRBJ1-2; 12 nucleotides match TRBD1. Unmatched junction bases numbered 5, after V lost 0 bases and J lost 3 bases. CDR1 is SEHNR, CDR2 FQNEAQ, per germline (reference sequence). This CDR3 has 17 amino acids. The chain's CDR3 is CASSLAPGQGADYGYTF. CDR3 bases: TGTGCCAGCAGCTTAGCACCGGGACAGGGGGCGGACTATGGCTACACCTTC.

This clonotype showed up many times. The V gene is TRBV20-1, the J gene TRBJ2-5; the D is unclear. The germline V gene encodes CDR1 DFQATT and CDR2 SNEGSKA (reference sequence). This CDR3 has 11 residues. The V gene lost 6 bases and the J gene lost 5 bases, with 10 bases spanning the gap. The CDR3 nucleotides read TGCAGTGCCAAAATTGGGGAGACCCAGTACTTC. Protein product: CSAKIGETQYF.

This clonotype has only a few counts. V gene TRBV5-1 combines with J gene TRBJ1-1, with a tentative D call TRBD1 (6 bases). The V end lost 4 bases, the J end lost 1 base, and 17 bases lay between the germline ends. Germline V lookup: CDR1 SGHRS, CDR2 YFSETQ. The CDR3 loop spans 16 amino acids. CDR3 DNA sequence: TGCGCCAGCAGCCCCGGTAGTTTGGGGGCGAACACTGAAGCTTTCTTT. Its protein is CASSPGSLGANTEAFF.

This clonotype was counted a few times. The rearrangement links TRBV20-1 to TRBJ1-1, with D hard to call. The CDR3 is 13 residues long. V dropped 1 base and J dropped 5 bases, with 11 bases sitting between them. Per the germline V gene, CDR1 is DFQATT and CDR2 is SNEGSKA (reference sequence). For the CDR3, the DNA is TGCAGTGCTAGAGCTGTAGGGAGTACTGAAGCTTTCTTT. It yields the protein CSARAVGSTEAFF.

This chain joins TRBV24-1 and TRBJ1-5; the D is unclear. Germline V gene lookup returns CDR1 KGHDR and CDR2 SFDVKD. There are 14 residues in the CDR3. V lost 3 bases and J lost 10, with 15 bases in between. The CDR3 coding sequence is TGTGCCACCAGTGATATATCCCTCCAGGATCCCCAGCATTTT. Its protein is CATSDISLQDPQHF.

The V and J genes are TRBV2 and TRBJ2-2, with D possibly TRBD1 on 6 matching bases. Looked up from germline, CDR1 is SNHLY and CDR2 is FYNNEI. Trimming took off 7 bases at V and 4 bases at J, with 13 bases between the two ends. The CDR3 length is 14 residues. The CDR3 sequence: CASTQGRGTGELFF. The DNA for the CDR3 is TGTGCCAGCACGCAGGGCAGGGGCACCGGGGAGCTGTTTTTT.

This clonotype has more than one count but fewer than ten. The chain couples TRBV19 to TRBJ1-2; a weak D match, TRBD1 (5 bases). The CDR3 loop spans 13 amino acids. Germline V gene sequence: CDR1 LNHDA, CDR2 SQIVND (reference sequence). The V and J ends lost 1 base and 8 bases respectively, with 11 bases between them. The CDR3 sequence is CASSIGAGRGYTF. The CDR3 bases are TGTGCCAGTAGTATAGGGGCAGGGCGAGGCTACACCTTC.

This clonotype was seen a single time. The gene calls are TRBV15 and TRBJ1-2; the D gene is possibly TRBD1 (5 bases). The CDR3 runs to 15 residues. V lost 0 bases and J lost 3, with 11 bases in between. Germline values: CDR1 LNHNV, CDR2 YYDKDF (reference sequence). The CDR3 DNA sequence: TGTGCCACCAGCAGAGATCAGGGAGGGGACTATGGCTACACCTTC. Its translation is CATSRDQGGDYGYTF.

This clonotype was detected a few times. The V call is TRBV7-9, the J call TRBJ2-7; 11 bases match TRBD1. The CDR3 is 14 amino acids. The V and J ends lost 4 bases and 4 bases, in that order; junction bases with no gene match: 3. Looked up from germline, CDR1 is SEHNR and CDR2 is FQNEAQ (reference sequence). The CDR3 DNA sequence: TGTGCCAGCAGCTCCCGGGACAGGGGGTACGAGCAGTACTTC. This gives the protein CASSSRDRGYEQYF.

The gene calls are TRBV9 and TRBJ2-7, with D perhaps TRBD1 or TRBD2 (5 bases each). This CDR3 spans 15 amino acids. CDR1 SGDLS and CDR2 YYNGEE come from the germline V gene. The V end lost 3 bases, the J end lost 4 bases, and 17 bases lay between the germline ends. Here the CDR3 DNA reads TGTGCCAGCAGCGCTTTCCCGGGACCCTGGTACGAGCAGTACTTC. Translating gives CASSAFPGPWYEQYF. The full variable domain, its missing parts supplied by reference TRBV9 and TRBJ2-7, is DSGVTQTPKHLITATGQRVTLRCSPRSGDLSVYWYQQSLDQGLQFLIQYYNGEERAKGNILERFSAQQFPDLHSELNLSSLELGDSALYFCASSAFPGPWYEQYFGPGTRLTVT.